Shown below are 14 T cell receptor beta chains from a single sample sequenced in a study of spatial heterogeneity in lung cancer. Time point in this sample: sample taken at primary tumor resection. The authors sequenced whole RNA from tumor, nontumor lung or frozen PBMC without sorting. A single record per CDR3 protein comes from TCRdb applying MiXCR to the 5' RACE reads. The table lists approximately 90,000 distinct CDR3 sequences, approximately 8.5% of them singletons, with 6.9% in the top ten. Sample: PBMCs, taken at surgery. These TCRs come from a male donor with early-stage non-small cell lung cancer.

This clonotype has just a few counts. The chain uses TRBV11-2 and TRBJ2-3; 9 bases fit TRBD2. Per germline, CDR1 SGHAT and CDR2 FQNNGV. This CDR3 comprises 23 residues. V was pared by 2 bases and J by 1 base, with 25 bases of the junction left unmatched. This CDR3 reads CASSLKDLGPSGIGGRGTDTQYF. The CDR3 nucleotides read TGTGCCAGCAGCTTAAAAGACCTGGGGCCTAGCGGGATCGGGGGTCGGGGCACAGATACGCAGTATTTT.

This clonotype was found many times. V and J are TRBV6-2 or TRBV6-3 and TRBJ2-3, with D unresolved. The CDR3 is made up of 16 amino acids. Per the germline V gene, CDR1 is MNHEY and CDR2 is SVGEGT. Between the trimmed V and J ends, which lost 6 bases and 3 bases, there was a span of 19 bases. CDR3 sequence (DNA): TGTGCCAGCAGCCGACTTAGAACCCCGCTAACAGATACGCAGTATTTT. Its translation is CASSRLRTPLTDTQYF.

The rearrangement joins TRBV7-2 to TRBJ1-2, with TRBD1 matching over 7 bases. CDR1 and CDR2 from the germline V gene are SGHTA and FQGNSA. CDR3 length: 14 residues. Germline trimming cut 5 bases from V and 4 bases from J; bases unmatched to any gene: 7. Written as DNA, the CDR3 is TGTGCCAGCAGCGAGGGACAGAGCCTCTATGGCTACACCTTC. This sequence encodes CASSEGQSLYGYTF.

This clonotype was counted ten times or more. This chain uses TRBV15 with TRBJ1-2, with a weak D call TRBD1 (5 bases). Germline-derived CDR1 and CDR2 are LNHNV and YYDKDF (reference sequence). V lost 0 bases to trimming and J lost 7 bases, with 15 bases between them. This CDR3 has 15 residues. In DNA form, the CDR3 reads TGTGCCACCAGCAGAGAGGCCGGGGGGTTCGTTGGCTACACCTTC. It is translated as CATSREAGGFVGYTF.

This clonotype was observed many times. V gene TRBV28 combines with J gene TRBJ2-7; 13 bases align to TRBD2. After removal of 2 bases from V and 0 bases from J, the junction contained 4 bases not matched to a gene. The CDR3 has 17 residues. Germline lookup yields CDR1 MDHEN and CDR2 SYDVKM. This chain's CDR3 is CASSLRLAGGSSYEQYF. The CDR3, as DNA: TGTGCCAGCAGTTTACGACTAGCGGGGGGATCCTCCTACGAGCAGTACTTC.

The chain combines TRBV7-9 with TRBJ2-5; TRBD2 matches at 7 bases. This CDR3 contains 16 residues. With 0 bases clipped from V and 0 bases from J, the junction kept 4 bases outside the gene matches. Germline CDR1 reads SEHNR; CDR2 reads FQNEAQ (reference sequence). The CDR3 nucleotides are TGTGCCAGCAGCTTAGCGAGCGGGGTGTACCAAGAGACCCAGTACTTC. Translating it yields CASSLASGVYQETQYF.

V gene TRBV20-1 combines with J gene TRBJ1-2, with 8 bases identical to TRBD1. The CDR3 is 13 amino acids. From germline, CDR1 is DFQATT and CDR2 SNEGSKA (reference sequence). The V gene end was trimmed by 0 bases and the J gene end by 7 bases; junction bases not matched to a gene: 4. This chain's CDR3 is CSARDGRGLGYTF. The CDR3 coding sequence is TGCAGTGCTAGAGATGGCAGGGGGCTTGGCTACACCTTC.

The V call is TRBV24-1, the J call TRBJ1-2; 11 positions match TRBD1. This CDR3 is built from 15 residues. CDR1 KGHDR and CDR2 SFDVKD come from the germline V gene. V trimming: 1 base; J trimming: 7 bases; junction bases outside the gene matches: 4. Here the CDR3 reads CATSDFLGQGVGYTF. The CDR3 DNA is TGTGCCACCAGTGATTTTTTGGGACAGGGGGTTGGCTACACCTTC.

V gene TRBV5-1 combines with J gene TRBJ2-7, with 10 bases that match TRBD2. Germline CDR1 reads SGHRS; CDR2 reads YFSETQ. The J segment lost 0 bases and the V segment lost 4 bases, leaving 7 bases of the junction unmatched. This CDR3 contains 16 residues. The CDR3 region is CASSPTGLAVSYEQYF. The CDR3, as DNA: TGCGCCAGCAGCCCCACAGGACTAGCGGTCTCCTACGAGCAGTACTTC.

V and J are TRBV20-1 and TRBJ2-5, with 9 bases that match TRBD2. Unmatched junction bases numbered 4, after V lost 6 bases and J lost 2 bases. The CDR3 covers 13 residues. Germline CDR1 is DFQATT and CDR2 is SNEGSKA (reference sequence). CDR3 nucleotide sequence: TGCAGTGCAGAAACTAGCGGGCAAGAGACCCAGTACTTC. Amino acid sequence: CSAETSGQETQYF.

V is TRBV5-1 and J is TRBJ2-7, with 10 bases lining up with TRBD1. J was trimmed by 3 bases and V by 0 bases; bases with no gene match: 6. This CDR3 contains 16 residues. Germline CDR1 reads SGHRS; CDR2 reads YFSETQ. The CDR3 nucleotides read TGCGCCAGCAGCTTGGGTCCGGGACAGGGGATCTACGAGCAGTACTTC. This translates into CASSLGPGQGIYEQYF.

The V and J genes are TRBV15 and TRBJ1-5; 11 bases fit TRBD1. Unmatched junction bases numbered 6, after V lost 2 bases and J lost 6 bases. Germline assignment: CDR1 LNHNV and CDR2 YYDKDF (reference sequence). The CDR3 runs 16 residues. The CDR3 sequence is CATSRNLGQGGQPQHF. CDR3 bases: TGTGCCACCAGCAGAAATCTGGGACAGGGGGGTCAGCCCCAGCATTTT.

In this sample, this clonotype turned up many times. The chain couples TRBV10-3 to TRBJ2-2; D is tentatively TRBD1 or TRBD2 (6 bases each). Germline CDR1 is ENHRY and CDR2 is SYGVKD. The CDR3 totals 13 residues. Trimming took 2 bases from V and 6 from J, leaving 7 bases between them. For the CDR3, the DNA is TGTGCCATCAGTGAGAGGGGGGCCGGGGAGCTGTTTTTT. This sequence encodes CAISERGAGELFF.

In this sample, this clonotype turned up many times. The rearrangement uses TRBV29-1 and TRBJ2-7, with 11 nucleotides matching TRBD1. This CDR3 has 14 amino acids. The V and J ends lost 7 bases and 7 bases, in that order; junction bases with no gene match: 12. Per germline, CDR1 SQVTM and CDR2 ANQGSEA. DNA for the CDR3: TGCAGCGCCCGCCGGGGGACAGGGGGAGGAGAGCAGTACTTC. Amino acid sequence: CSARRGTGGGEQYF.